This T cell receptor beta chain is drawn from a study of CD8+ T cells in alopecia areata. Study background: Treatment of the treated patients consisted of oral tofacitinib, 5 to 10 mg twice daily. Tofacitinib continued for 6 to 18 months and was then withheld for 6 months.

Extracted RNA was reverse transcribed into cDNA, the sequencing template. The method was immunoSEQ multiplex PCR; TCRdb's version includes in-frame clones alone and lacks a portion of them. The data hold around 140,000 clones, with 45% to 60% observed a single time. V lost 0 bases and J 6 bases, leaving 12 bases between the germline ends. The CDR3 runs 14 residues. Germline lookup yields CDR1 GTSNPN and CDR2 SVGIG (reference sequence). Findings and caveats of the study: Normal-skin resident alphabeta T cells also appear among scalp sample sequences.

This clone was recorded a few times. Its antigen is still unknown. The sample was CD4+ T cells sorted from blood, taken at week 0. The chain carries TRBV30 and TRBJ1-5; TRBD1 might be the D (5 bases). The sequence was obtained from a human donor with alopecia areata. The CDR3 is CAWSVLGASQPQHF. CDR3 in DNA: TGTGCCTGGAGTGTACTTGGGGCAAGTCAGCCCCAGCATTTT.